Here is one T cell receptor (beta chain) with its context. Trimming shortened V by 10 bases and J by 9 bases, and 23 bases separated the two germline ends. CDR1 SGHRS and CDR2 YFSETQ come from the germline V gene. The CDR3 runs to 14 residues. Per the original data handling: Counts of nucleated cells, estimated from reference gene primer amplification, were obtained. Sequencing used immunoSEQ multiplex PCR; TCRdb keeps in-frame clones, though not all of them. That table gives V, J and clone size, and the DNA gave D and trimming. This table holds over 110,000 clones, 65% to 80% found once. This sample is part of a study of blood T cell repertoires in COVID-19. In the study overall: Material from acute and convalescent COVID-19 was sourced from the United States, Italy and Spain. Sources were T cells, B-cell-depleted T cells, or PBMCs; the material itself was cDNA or gDNA.

This clonotype originated in a man at least 80 years old with acute or convalescent COVID-19. The source material was peripheral blood. The rearrangement joins TRBV5-1 to TRBJ2-1; perhaps TRBD1 as D (5 bases). CDR3 in DNA: TGCGCCGTTAGGGCGGACACCGTGGGTGGTGAGCAGTTCTTC. This codes for CAVRADTVGGEQFF.